These T cell receptor beta chains were read from a single sample in a study of blood T cell repertoires in COVID-19. Produced via immunoSEQ multiplex PCR; TCRdb's table is partial and in-frame only. Of some 50,000 clones in the sample, over 65% are singletons; the top ten hold around 10%. The sample taken for sequencing was peripheral blood. Receptor source: a woman between 65 and 79 years old with acute or convalescent COVID-19. CDR3s include the opening cysteine and the closing phenylalanine or tryptophan. The order of the fields is clone size, V gene, J gene, D gene, CDR3 DNA, CDR3 protein. A D gene is named only where the DNA matches it firmly. Size values are once, few and many counts, or a class for expanded clones, and some rows have none.

size: .
V: TRBV2
J: TRBJ2-2
D: TRBD2
DNA: TGTGCCAGCAGCCCTAGCGGGGGGAACACCGGGGAGCTGTTTTTT
CDR3: CASSPSGGNTGELFF

size: .
V: TRBV7-9
J: TRBJ2-2
D: .
DNA: TGTGCCAGCAGCTTAGCAGGGGACGGGGAGCTGTTTTTT
CDR3: CASSLAGDGELFF

size: once
V: TRBV28
J: TRBJ2-3
D: .
DNA: TGTGCCAGCAGTCCACAGGTGATCACAGATACGCAGTATTTT
CDR3: CASSPQVITDTQYF

size: once
V: TRBV7-8
J: TRBJ2-7
D: .
DNA: TGTGCCAGCAGCTTAGAAACAGTCTACGAGCAGTACTTC
CDR3: CASSLETVYEQYF

size: .
V: TRBV6-1
J: TRBJ1-1
D: .
DNA: TGTGCCAGCGGGGTCAGGGTTCCTGAAGCTTTCTTT
CDR3: CASGVRVPEAFF

size: few
V: TRBV28
J: TRBJ2-1
D: TRBD2
DNA: TGTGCCAGCAGTTATCGACTAGCGGATAAGTATAAGTTCGGGTACAATGAGCAGTTCTTC
CDR3: CASSYRLADKYKFGYNEQFF

size: few
V: TRBV2
J: TRBJ1-5
D: .
DNA: TGTGCCAGCAGAGGGGACGGGGGGGGCAATCAGCCCCAGCATTTT
CDR3: CASRGDGGGNQPQHF

size: .
V: TRBV27
J: TRBJ1-2
D: .
DNA: TGTGCCAGCAGTCCCCCGGGAGCCTATGGCTACACCTTC
CDR3: CASSPPGAYGYTF

size: .
V: TRBV30
J: TRBJ2-1
D: TRBD2
DNA: TGTGCCTGGAGTTCGCGGAGCGGGATATTGTTTAGTGAGCAGTTCTTC
CDR3: CAWSSRSGILFSEQFF

size: .
V: TRBV20-1
J: TRBJ2-3
D: .
DNA: TGCAGTGCTAGTTCTTCGGCTAGCGTAGCAGATACGCAGTATTTT
CDR3: CSASSSASVADTQYF

size: few
V: TRBV21-1
J: TRBJ2-7
D: .
DNA: TGTGCCAGCGGACAGCGGGAGGGCCTCTACGAGCAGTACTTC
CDR3: CASGQREGLYEQYF

size: once
V: TRBV7-8
J: TRBJ1-2
D: .
DNA: TGTGCCAGCAGACCGGAGCCGGCCTATGGCTACACCTTC
CDR3: CASRPEPAYGYTF

size: .
V: TRBV2
J: TRBJ1-1
D: .
DNA: TGTGCCAGCTCCATTAGCGGGAGCACTGAAGCTTTCTTT
CDR3: CASSISGSTEAFF

size: .
V: TRBV28
J: TRBJ2-5
D: TRBD2
DNA: TGTGCCAGCAGTTTATTAGGACTAGCGGAAGAGACCCAGTACTTC
CDR3: CASSLLGLAEETQYF

size: .
V: TRBV7-9
J: TRBJ2-3
D: TRBD2
DNA: TGTGCCAGCAGCTCACTAGCGGGGGGCCGAGGGCCCACAGATACGCAGTATTTT
CDR3: CASSSLAGGRGPTDTQYF

size: .
V: TRBV3-1/TRBV3-2
J: TRBJ1-2
D: .
DNA: TGTGCCAGCAGCCGGGCAGGGGAGCGGGGCTACACCTTC
CDR3: CASSRAGERGYTF

size: once
V: TRBV5-5
J: TRBJ2-3
D: .
DNA: TGTGCCAGCAGCCAATCCCCGGACATGAAGGATACGCAGTATTTT
CDR3: CASSQSPDMKDTQYF

size: .
V: TRBV29-1
J: TRBJ1-2
D: .
DNA: TGCAGCGTTGAGAAGGAGCAGGGGACCGATGGCTACACCTTC
CDR3: CSVEKEQGTDGYTF

size: .
V: TRBV7-2
J: TRBJ1-1
D: .
DNA: TGTGCCAGCAGCTTAGCGCTTAAGGGGTCCACTGAAGCTTTCTTT
CDR3: CASSLALKGSTEAFF

size: .
V: TRBV28
J: TRBJ2-2
D: .
DNA: TGTGCCAGCAGTTCCCCCACTTACACCGGGGAGCTGTTTTTT
CDR3: CASSSPTYTGELFF